This paragraph covers one T cell receptor (beta chain) sequence. No antigen is known for it. The CDR3 is made up of 14 amino acids. J lost 1 base, V lost 4 bases, and 3 bases had no gene match. Germline-derived CDR1 and CDR2 are MNHNY and SVGAGI (reference sequence). This sample was included in a study of cytomegalovirus exposure and HLA in healthy donors. Study outcomes and limitations: Researchers catalogued 150 or so TCR beta chains as cytomegalovirus-associated.

The PCR had 60 Vbeta and 13 Jbeta primers. The data were produced by immunoSEQ multiplex PCR, yet TCRdb's version contains in-frame clones alone and is incomplete. The sample shows about 140,000 clones, 88% of them seen only once. Sequencing used PBMCs. This TCR came from a woman in her thirties or forties in good health and CMV-seronegative. The V and J genes are TRBV6-6 and TRBJ2-7; 8 nucleotides line up with TRBD2. CDR3 coding DNA: TGTGCCAGCAGTTTGCGGGGGGCTTCCTACGAGCAGTACTTC. Protein sequence: CASSLRGASYEQYF.